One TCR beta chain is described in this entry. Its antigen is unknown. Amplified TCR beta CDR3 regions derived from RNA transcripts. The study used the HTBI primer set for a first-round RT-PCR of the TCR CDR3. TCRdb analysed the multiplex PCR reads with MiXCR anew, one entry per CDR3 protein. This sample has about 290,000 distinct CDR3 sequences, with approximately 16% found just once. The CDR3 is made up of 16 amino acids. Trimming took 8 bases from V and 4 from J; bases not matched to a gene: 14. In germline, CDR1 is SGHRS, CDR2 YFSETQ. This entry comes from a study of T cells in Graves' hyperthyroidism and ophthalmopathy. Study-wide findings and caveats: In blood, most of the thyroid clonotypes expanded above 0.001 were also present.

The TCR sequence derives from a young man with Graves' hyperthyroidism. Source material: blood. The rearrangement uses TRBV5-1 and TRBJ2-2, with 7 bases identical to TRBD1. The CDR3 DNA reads TGCGCCAGTCCAAGGGGTACAGGGGCGGCCACCGGGGAGCTGTTTTTT. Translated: CASPRGTGAATGELFF.